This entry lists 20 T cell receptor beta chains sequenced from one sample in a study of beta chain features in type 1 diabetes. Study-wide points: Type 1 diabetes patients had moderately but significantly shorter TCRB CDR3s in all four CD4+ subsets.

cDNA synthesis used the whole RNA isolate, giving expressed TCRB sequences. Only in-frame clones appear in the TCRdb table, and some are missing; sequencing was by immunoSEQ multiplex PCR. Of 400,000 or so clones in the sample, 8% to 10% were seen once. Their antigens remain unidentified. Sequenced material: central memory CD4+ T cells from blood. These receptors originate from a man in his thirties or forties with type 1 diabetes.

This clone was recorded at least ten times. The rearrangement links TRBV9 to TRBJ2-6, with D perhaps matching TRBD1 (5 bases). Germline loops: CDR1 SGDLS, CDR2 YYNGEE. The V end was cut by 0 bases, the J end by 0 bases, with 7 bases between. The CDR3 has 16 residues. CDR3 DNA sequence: TGTGCCAGCAGCGTAGGCAGGGACTCTGGGGCCAACGTCCTGACTTTC. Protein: CASSVGRDSGANVLTF.

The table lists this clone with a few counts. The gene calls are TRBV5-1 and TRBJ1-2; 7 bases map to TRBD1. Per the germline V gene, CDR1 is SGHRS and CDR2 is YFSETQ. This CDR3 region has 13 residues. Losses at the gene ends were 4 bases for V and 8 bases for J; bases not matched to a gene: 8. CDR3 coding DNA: TGCGCCAGCAGCCCTGGGACAGTAGGAGGCTACACCTTC. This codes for CASSPGTVGGYTF.

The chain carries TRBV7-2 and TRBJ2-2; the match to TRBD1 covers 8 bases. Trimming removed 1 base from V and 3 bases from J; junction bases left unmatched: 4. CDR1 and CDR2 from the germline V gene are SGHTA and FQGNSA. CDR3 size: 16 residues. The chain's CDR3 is CASSLGPGGDTGELFF. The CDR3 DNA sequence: TGTGCCAGCAGCTTAGGGCCAGGGGGCGACACCGGGGAGCTGTTTTTT.

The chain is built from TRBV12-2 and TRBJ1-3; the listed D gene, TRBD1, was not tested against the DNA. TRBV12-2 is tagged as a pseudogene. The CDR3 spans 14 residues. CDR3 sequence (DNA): TGTTCCAGCAGCTCGAGGGACAGAGGAAACACCATATATTTT. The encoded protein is CSSSSRDRGNTIYF.

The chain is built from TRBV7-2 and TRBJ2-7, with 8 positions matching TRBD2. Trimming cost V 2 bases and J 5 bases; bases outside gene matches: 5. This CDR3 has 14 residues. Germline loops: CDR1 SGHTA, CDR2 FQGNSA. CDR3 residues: CASSLRAGVDEQYF. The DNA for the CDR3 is TGTGCCAGCAGCTTACGAGCGGGAGTCGACGAGCAGTACTTC.

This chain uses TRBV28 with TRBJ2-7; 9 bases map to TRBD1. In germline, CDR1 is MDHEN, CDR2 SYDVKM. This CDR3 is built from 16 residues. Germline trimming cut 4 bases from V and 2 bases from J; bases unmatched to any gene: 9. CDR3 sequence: CASSSTGTGKAYEQYF. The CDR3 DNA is TGTGCCAGCAGTTCGACAGGGACAGGGAAGGCCTACGAGCAGTACTTC.

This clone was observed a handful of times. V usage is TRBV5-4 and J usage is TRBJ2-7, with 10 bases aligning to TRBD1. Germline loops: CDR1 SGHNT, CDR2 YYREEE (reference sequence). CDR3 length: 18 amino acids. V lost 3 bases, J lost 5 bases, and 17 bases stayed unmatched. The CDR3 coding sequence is TGTGCCAGCAGCTACGGAATCTACAGCCGGGACAGGGGCCACGAGCAGTACTTC. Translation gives CASSYGIYSRDRGHEQYF.

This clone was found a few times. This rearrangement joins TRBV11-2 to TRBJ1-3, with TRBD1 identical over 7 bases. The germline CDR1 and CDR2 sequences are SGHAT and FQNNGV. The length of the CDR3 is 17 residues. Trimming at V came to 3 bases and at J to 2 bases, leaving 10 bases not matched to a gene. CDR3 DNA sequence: TGTGCCAGCAGCTTCCTCGGGAACAGGGGAACTGGAAACACCATATATTTT. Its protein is CASSFLGNRGTGNTIYF.

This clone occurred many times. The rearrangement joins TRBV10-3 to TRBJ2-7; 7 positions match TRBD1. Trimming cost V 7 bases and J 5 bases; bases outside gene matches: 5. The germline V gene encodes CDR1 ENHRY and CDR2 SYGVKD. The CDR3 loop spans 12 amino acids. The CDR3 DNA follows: TGTGCCATCAAAGGGGGCGGCGACGAGCAGTACTTC. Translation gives CAIKGGGDEQYF.

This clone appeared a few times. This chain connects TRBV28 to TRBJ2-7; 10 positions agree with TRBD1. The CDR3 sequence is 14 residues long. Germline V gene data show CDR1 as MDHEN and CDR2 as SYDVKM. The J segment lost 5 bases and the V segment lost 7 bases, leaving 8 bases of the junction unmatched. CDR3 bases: TGTGCCAGCAATTCAAGGGGACAGGGGAACGAGCAGTACTTC. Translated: CASNSRGQGNEQYF.

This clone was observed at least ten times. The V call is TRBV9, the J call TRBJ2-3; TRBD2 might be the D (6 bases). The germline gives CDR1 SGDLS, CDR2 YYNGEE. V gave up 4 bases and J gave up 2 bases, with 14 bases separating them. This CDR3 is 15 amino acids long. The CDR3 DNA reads TGTGCCAGCAGCTTCTCCCGGGACTCCACAGATACGCAGTATTTT. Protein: CASSFSRDSTDTQYF.

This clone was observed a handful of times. As DNA, the CDR3 is TGTGCCAGCAGCTTAGCGGGCTGGGACAATGAGCAGTTCTTC. Translated: CASSLAGWDNEQFF. The chain has TRBV7-3 and TRBJ2-1; possibly TRBD2 for D (5 bases). The V gene's germline CDR1 is SGHTA and CDR2 FQGTGA. The CDR3 sequence is 14 residues long. Trimming pared 2 bases from V and 5 bases from J, leaving 10 bases between. The whole variable domain, remainder taken from reference TRBV7-3 and TRBJ2-1, is GAGVSQTPSNKVTEKGKYVELRCDPISGHTALYWYRQSLGQGPEFLIYFQGTGAADDSGLPNDRFFAVRPEGSVSTLKIQRTERGDSAVYLCASSLAGWDNEQFFGPGTRLTVL.

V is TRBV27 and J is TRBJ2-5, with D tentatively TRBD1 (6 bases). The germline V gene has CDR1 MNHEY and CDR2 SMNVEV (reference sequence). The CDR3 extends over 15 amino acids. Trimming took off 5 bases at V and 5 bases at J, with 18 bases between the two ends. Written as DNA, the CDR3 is TGTGCCAGCAGTCCCGGGTCGTACAGGGACGAGACCCAGTACTTC. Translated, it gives CASSPGSYRDETQYF.

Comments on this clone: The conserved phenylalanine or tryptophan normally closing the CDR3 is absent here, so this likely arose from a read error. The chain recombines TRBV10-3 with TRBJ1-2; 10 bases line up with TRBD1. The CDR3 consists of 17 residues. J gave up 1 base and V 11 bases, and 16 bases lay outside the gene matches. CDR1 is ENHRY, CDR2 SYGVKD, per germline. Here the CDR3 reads CASRPGTGVFRNYGYTL. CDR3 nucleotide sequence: TGTGCCTCCCGTCCGGGGACAGGGGTCTTCCGTAACTATGGCTACACCCTC.

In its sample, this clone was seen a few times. The CDR3 sequence: CASSLDTYNEQFF. In DNA, the CDR3 is TGTGCCAGCAGTTTGGACACCTACAATGAGCAGTTCTTC. The rearrangement links TRBV7-3 to TRBJ2-1; D is possibly TRBD1 (5 bases). V lost 6 bases and J 2 bases, leaving 8 bases between the germline ends. The germline V gene has CDR1 SGHTA and CDR2 FQGTGA. The CDR3 contains 13 residues.

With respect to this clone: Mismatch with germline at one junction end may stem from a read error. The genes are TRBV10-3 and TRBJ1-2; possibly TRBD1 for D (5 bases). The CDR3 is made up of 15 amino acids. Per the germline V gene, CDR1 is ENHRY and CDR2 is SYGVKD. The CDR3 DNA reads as TGTGCCAGCAGTTCTATGGACATCGCGGCCTATGGCTACACCTTC. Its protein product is CASSSMDIAAYGYTF.

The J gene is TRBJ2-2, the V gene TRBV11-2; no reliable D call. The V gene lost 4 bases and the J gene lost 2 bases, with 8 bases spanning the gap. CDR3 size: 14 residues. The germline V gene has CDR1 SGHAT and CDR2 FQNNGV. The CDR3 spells CASSSGPNTGELFF. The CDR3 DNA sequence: TGTGCCAGCAGCTCTGGGCCCAACACCGGGGAGCTGTTTTTT. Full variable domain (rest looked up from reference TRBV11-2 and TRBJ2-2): EAGVAQSPRYKIIEKRQSVAFWCNPISGHATLYWYQQILGQGPKLLIQFQNNGVVDDSQLPKDRFSAERLKGVDSTLKIQPAKLEDSAVYLCASSSGPNTGELFFGEGSRLTVL.

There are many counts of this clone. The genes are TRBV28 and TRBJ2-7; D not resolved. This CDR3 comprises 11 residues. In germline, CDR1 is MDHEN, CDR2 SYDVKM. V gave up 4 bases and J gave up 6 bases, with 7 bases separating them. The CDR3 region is CASSYRREQYF. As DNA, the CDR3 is TGTGCCAGCAGTTACCGACGCGAGCAGTACTTC.

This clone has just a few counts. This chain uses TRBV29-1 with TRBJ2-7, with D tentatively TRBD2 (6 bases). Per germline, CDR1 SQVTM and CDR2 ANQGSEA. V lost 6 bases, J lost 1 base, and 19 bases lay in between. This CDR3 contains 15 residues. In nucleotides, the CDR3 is TGCAGCGTCAACTCTTTGGCTAGCGCGTCCTACGAGCAGTACTTC. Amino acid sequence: CSVNSLASASYEQYF.

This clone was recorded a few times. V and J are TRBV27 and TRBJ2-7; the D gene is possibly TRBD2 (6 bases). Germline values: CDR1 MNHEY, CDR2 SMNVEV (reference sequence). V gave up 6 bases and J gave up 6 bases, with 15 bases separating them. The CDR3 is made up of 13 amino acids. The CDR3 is CASRWEAASEQYF. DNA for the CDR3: TGTGCCAGCAGGTGGGAGGCCGCCTCCGAGCAGTACTTC.